A selection of T cell receptor beta chains follows, all from one sample in a study of blood T cell repertoires in COVID-19. The table came from immunoSEQ multiplex PCR; TCRdb's copy has only in-frame clones and leaves some out. The repertoire holds just over 300,000 clones, with under 90% as singletons. Specimen: PBMCs or T cells enriched from blood (not recorded which). Source of these receptors: a man aged 25-45 years who had recovered from COVID-19. The CDR3 runs from the conserved cysteine through the conserved F or W. D genes are given only for firm matches. A row's size may be missing; if present it is once, few, many or a size class.

v_gene	abundance	d_gene	j_gene	CDR3nt	CDR3aa
TRBV5-1	.	TRBD2	TRBJ2-4	TGCGCCAGCAGCGCTCGCGGGACTAGCGAAGTCGTAGCCAAAAACATTCAGTACTTC	CASSARGTSEVVAKNIQYF
TRBV14	.	TRBD2	TRBJ2-1	TGTGCCAGCAGCCAAGACCCCCTAGCGGGAATAAATGAGCAGTTCTTC	CASSQDPLAGINEQFF
TRBV11-2	once	.	TRBJ1-2	TGTGCCAGCAGCTTCATTCAGGGCTATGGCTACACCTTC	CASSFIQGYGYTF
TRBV12-3/TRBV12-4	.	.	TRBJ2-1	TGTGCCAGCAGTATTCAGGGGTACAATGAGCAGTTCTTC	CASSIQGYNEQFF
TRBV19	.	.	TRBJ2-2	TGTGCCAGTAGTATACAGGGGCCTACACCCGGGGAGCTGTTTTTT	CASSIQGPTPGELFF
TRBV21-1	.	.	TRBJ1-3	TGTGCCAGCAGCTACCGGGTCCCTGCCCCCGGAAACACCATATATTTT	CASSYRVPAPGNTIYF
TRBV5-6	.	.	TRBJ1-4	TGTGCCAGCAGCTTCAGGAACGCTAATGAAAAACTGTTTTTT	CASSFRNANEKLFF
TRBV20-1	.	.	TRBJ2-1	TGCAGTGCTAGTTATAGATACAATGAGCAGTTCTTC	CSASYRYNEQFF
TRBV10-2	.	.	TRBJ2-5	TGCGCCAGCAGTGAGTCTCTAGCAGTGGTGGAGACCCAGTACTTC	CASSESLAVVETQYF
TRBV2	.	.	TRBJ1-3	TGTGCCGGAGCACGGGACTCTGGAAACACCATATATTTT	CAGARDSGNTIYF
TRBV4-1	few	TRBD1	TRBJ1-2	TGCGCCAGCAGCCAAGTGATCCGGGGACAGGGAGGGAACTATGGCTACACCTTC	CASSQVIRGQGGNYGYTF
TRBV2	few	TRBD1	TRBJ1-6	TGTGCCAGCAGCAACCTGGGACAGAATAATTCACCCCTCCACTTT	CASSNLGQNNSPLHF
TRBV11-1	few	TRBD1	TRBJ1-1	TGTGCCAGCAGCTACCCCGGGACAGGGGGCACTGAAGCTTTCTTT	CASSYPGTGGTEAFF
TRBV4-2	.	.	TRBJ2-3	TGTGCCAGCAGCCAAGAAATCACGCCTATCACAGATACGCAGTATTTT	CASSQEITPITDTQYF